This T cell receptor (beta chain) comes out of a study of metastatic and nonmetastatic thyroid tumors. V lost 4 bases, J lost 1 base, and 5 bases stayed unmatched. Germline V gives CDR1 SGHAT, CDR2 FQNNGV. The CDR3 extends over 15 amino acids. Thyroid surgery was performed in patients who had received no treatment beforehand. TCRdb re-called clones from the PCR reads using MiXCR. The sample has some 15,000 clones, approximately 31% seen once. This sequence was found in a female donor with papillary thyroid cancer or a benign thyroid nodule (not recorded which). Some clones in this sample may be carry-over from other donors' samples. The V call is TRBV11-2, the J call TRBJ2-3, with 7 bases identical to TRBD2. The source material was tumor tissue. The CDR3 DNA reads TGTGCCAGCAGCTGGAGCGGGATAGGCACAGATACGCAGTATTTT. Encoded protein: CASSWSGIGTDTQYF.